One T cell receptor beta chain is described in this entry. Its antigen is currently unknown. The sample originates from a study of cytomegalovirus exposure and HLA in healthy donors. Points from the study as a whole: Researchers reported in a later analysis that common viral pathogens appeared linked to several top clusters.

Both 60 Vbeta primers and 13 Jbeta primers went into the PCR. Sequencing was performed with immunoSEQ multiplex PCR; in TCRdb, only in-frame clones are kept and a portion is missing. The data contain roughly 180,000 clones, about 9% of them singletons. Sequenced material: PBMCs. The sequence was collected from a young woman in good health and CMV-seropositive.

The CDR3 DNA reads as TGTGCCAGCAGTGGCAGGATTCGTTTCTCCTACGAGCAGTACTTC. It specifies CASSGRIRFSYEQYF. The chain carries TRBV2 and TRBJ2-7; D is undetermined. Trimming shortened V by 4 bases and J by 0 bases, and 13 bases separated the two germline ends. The length of the CDR3 is 15 residues. CDR1 SNHLY and CDR2 FYNNEI come from the germline V gene. The whole variable domain, filled in from reference TRBV2 and TRBJ2-7, reads EPEVTQTPSHQVTQMGQEVILRCVPISNHLYFYWYRQILGQKVEFLVSFYNNEISEKSEIFDDQFSVERPDGSNFTLKIRSTKLEDSAMYFCASSGRIRFSYEQYFGPGTRLTVT.